What follows is one T cell receptor (beta chain) and its context. The CDR3 is made up of 17 amino acids. Trimming stripped 1 base from V and 2 bases from J, with 16 bases between. Germline CDR1 and CDR2: SEHNR and FQNEAQ (reference sequence). The assay was immunoSEQ multiplex PCR, and TCRdb's table has in-frame clones only and misses some. This sample has roughly 200,000 clones, with around 81% found just once. This sample was taken from a study of blood T cell repertoires in COVID-19. Across the study: Sites in the United States, Italy and Spain provided acute and convalescent COVID-19 samples. PBMCs, B-cell-depleted T cells, or T cells were the source of the cDNA or gDNA that made up the material.

The sequenced sample was peripheral blood. The chain is built from TRBV7-9 and TRBJ2-3; possibly TRBD2 for D (6 bases). The receptor was isolated from a woman between 40 and 50 years old with COVID-19, enrolled during active disease. CDR3 DNA sequence: TGTGCCAGCAGCTTAGGTCGCAGCGGGCGCTACACAGATACGCAGTATTTT. Its translation: CASSLGRSGRYTDTQYF.